The sequence of this T cell receptor (beta chain) was determined in a study of shared clonotypes between healthy human individuals (dated by TCRdb to about 2020). Context from the whole study: A couple of women and three men aged 18 to 49 years were included in the cohort. For each donor, CD4 naive and CD4 memory were each run on three plates, CD8 naive on two plates, and CD8 memory on one plate. The study deeply sequenced blood TCR repertoires of 5 or 6 healthy adults to estimate repertoire size and the extent of clonotype sharing between individuals. To increase sequencing depth and limit assay-specific biases, TCR repertoire library preparation and sequencing were carried out by different laboratories using diverse techniques. Leukapheresis yielded between about 0.85 and 10 billion PBMCs per donor. The paper as a whole reports these results and caveats: Rarefaction of sorted-subset datasets indicated incomplete sequencing despite the large sequencing depth. Sampling was restricted to blood, and TCR repertoires in tissues likely differ from the TCR repertoires found in blood. Across a handful of donors, about 5% of naive CD4, roughly 3.5% of naive CD8, roughly 2.3% of memory CD4, and 0.4% to 0.45% of memory CD8 clonotypes were shared. Clonotypes shared by all four sorted-subset donors showed higher generation probabilities than non-shared clonotypes. Pairwise subsampling led to the expectation that sequencing depth would affect the degree of clonotype sharing among donors. Because the study included a small number of donors, the genetic and exposure-history diversity represented was limited. Naive subsets generally had larger estimated clonotype richness than memory subsets did.

Looking up the germline V gene (reference sequence) yields CDR1 MNHNY and CDR2 SVGAGI. From the cysteine up to the phenylalanine, the CDR3 has a length of 15 residues. Just the 45-base CDR3 DNA is kept, in frame starting at base 1. V and J are trimmed by 4 bases and 9 bases, and the gene matches miss 11 bases of the junction. In this sample, this clone turned up a few times. Its antigen specificity is not known. Base qualities are not provided; no much larger clone lies one nucleotide away. The donors were healthy, HIV-negative adults with no recently reported acute infections or vaccinations. Only Caucasian adults living in Nashville, Tennessee, USA were represented among the donors. CD4+ T cells were enriched by magnetic negative selection; naive cells were then positively selected on CD45RA, and the negative fraction formed the memory subset. After blood collection by leukapheresis, PBMCs were isolated using Ficoll-Histopaque density gradient centrifugation and then cryopreserved in the vapor phase of liquid nitrogen. Analytical flow cytometry was used to check the purity and quantity of every magnetically sorted T cell population. Each sorted fraction had its genomic DNA isolated and then quantified by UV absorbance on a Nanodrop 2000c.

Using the deep immunoSEQ assay, TCR CDR3 regions were amplified from genomic DNA by multiplex PCR. For each cell subset, the extracted genomic DNA was distributed evenly across all wells of several immunoSEQ 96-well plates, and each plate served as one replicate. Each replicate PCR for sorted subsets received around 200 ng genomic DNA, equal to about 30,000 T cell genomes. Purified libraries were measured with a Qubit 3.0 fluorometer, size-checked on a Bioanalyzer 2100, and measured again with the KAPA Library Quantification kit. A separate single-read 150-cycle Illumina NextSeq 550 flow cell was used to sequence each immunoSEQ 96-well plate. Concerning the study's data processing: Because only junctional sequences without quality scores were contained in the immunoSEQ output, filtering matching that applied to full-length reads could not be performed. Sequences were annotated with PyIR, a Python wrapper for IgBLAST v1.9, and V/J genes and CDR3 were assigned using IMGT germline references. Any read was removed if the V/J assignment was weak (E-value above 1e-6), the CDR3 was missing, or the read contained stop codons, out-of-frame junctions, or ambiguous translated residues. V3J clonotypes were defined as sequences sharing the same inferred V gene, J gene, and CDR3 amino acid sequence. To compute the percentage overlap between repertoires, the number of shared unique clonotypes was divided by the size of the smaller repertoire. Repertoire richness was assessed with RTK rarefaction, the Chao1 estimator, and Recon v2.1 estimates of unobserved clonotypes. For all TCRbeta clonotypes obtained by the gDNA method from a few donors, generation probabilities were computed with OLGA. Sourced from immuneACCESS, this table was stored by TCRdb with only in-frame sequences that have V and J called. A share of the clones is absent; for the studies checked, an unresolved V gene accounts for under half, and the remainder has no known explanation. The DNA was the basis for D and trimming; V, J and clone size are from that table. The table for this sample lists some 1 million clones; about 70% of them were counted only once. The ten top clones hold 1.5% of the sample.

This receptor was taken from a young man in good health. The source material was memory CD4+ T cells sorted from blood. The cell subset or site label here, explained by the study, means: CD45RA-negative fraction. The chain uses TRBV6-6 and TRBJ2-1; TRBD2 matches 8 bases in the middle. The CDR3 reads as follows: CASSSGTSGGIEQFF. In nucleotides, the sequence is TGTGCCAGCAGTTCCGGGACTAGTGGGGGTATTGAGCAGTTCTTC.